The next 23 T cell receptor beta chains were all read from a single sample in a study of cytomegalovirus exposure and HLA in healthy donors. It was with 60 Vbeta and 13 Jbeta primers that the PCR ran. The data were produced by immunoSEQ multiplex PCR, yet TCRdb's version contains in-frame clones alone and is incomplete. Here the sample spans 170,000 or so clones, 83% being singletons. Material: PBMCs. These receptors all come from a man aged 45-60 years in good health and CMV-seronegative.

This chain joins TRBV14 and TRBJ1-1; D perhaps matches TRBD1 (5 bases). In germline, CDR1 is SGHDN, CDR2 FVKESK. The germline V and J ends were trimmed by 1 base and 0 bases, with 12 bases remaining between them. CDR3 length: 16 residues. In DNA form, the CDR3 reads TGTGCCAGCAGCCAAGCGGGGGTTTTCCTGAACACTGAAGCTTTCTTT. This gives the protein CASSQAGVFLNTEAFF. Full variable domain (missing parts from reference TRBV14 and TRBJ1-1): EAGVTQFPSHSVIEKGQTVTLRCDPISGHDNLYWYRRVMGKEIKFLLHFVKESKQDESGMPNNRFLAERTGGTYSTLKVQPAELEDSGVYFCASSQAGVFLNTEAFFGQGTRLTVV.

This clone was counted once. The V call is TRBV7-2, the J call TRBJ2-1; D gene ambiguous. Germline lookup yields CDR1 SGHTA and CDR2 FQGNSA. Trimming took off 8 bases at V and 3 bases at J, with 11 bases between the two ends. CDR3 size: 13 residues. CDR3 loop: CASCKQVYNEQFF. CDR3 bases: TGTGCCAGCTGCAAGCAGGTCTACAATGAGCAGTTCTTC.

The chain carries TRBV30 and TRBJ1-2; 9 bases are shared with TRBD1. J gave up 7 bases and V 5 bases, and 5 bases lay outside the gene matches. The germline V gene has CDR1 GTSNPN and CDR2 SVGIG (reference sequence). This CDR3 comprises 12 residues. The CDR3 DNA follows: TGTGCCTGGGACAGGGGGACGGGTGGCTACACCTTC. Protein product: CAWDRGTGGYTF.

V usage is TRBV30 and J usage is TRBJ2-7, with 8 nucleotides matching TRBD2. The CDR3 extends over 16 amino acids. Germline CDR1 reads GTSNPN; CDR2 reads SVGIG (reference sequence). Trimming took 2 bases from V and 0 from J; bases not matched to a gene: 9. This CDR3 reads CAWSTSGGPSSYEQYF. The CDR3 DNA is TGTGCCTGGAGTACGAGCGGGGGCCCAAGCTCCTACGAGCAGTACTTC. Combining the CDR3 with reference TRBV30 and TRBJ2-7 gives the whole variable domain SQTIHQWPATLVQPVGSPLSLECTVEGTSNPNLYWYRQAAGRGLQLLFYSVGIGQISSEVPQNLSASRPQDRQFILSSKKLLLSDSGFYLCAWSTSGGPSSYEQYFGPGTRLTVT.

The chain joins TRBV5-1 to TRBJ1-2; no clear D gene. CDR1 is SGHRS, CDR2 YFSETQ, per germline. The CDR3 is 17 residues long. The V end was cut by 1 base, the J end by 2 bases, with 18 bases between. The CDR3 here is CASSLTGRESTNYGYTF. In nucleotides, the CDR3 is TGCGCCAGCAGCTTGACGGGGAGGGAGTCAACCAACTATGGCTACACCTTC.

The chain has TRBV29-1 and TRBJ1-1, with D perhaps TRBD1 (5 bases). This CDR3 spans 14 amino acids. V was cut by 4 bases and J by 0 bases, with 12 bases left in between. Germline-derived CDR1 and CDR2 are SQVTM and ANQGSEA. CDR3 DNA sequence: TGCAGCGTTGGGCAGGGAGGCCTGAACACTGAAGCTTTCTTT. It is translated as CSVGQGGLNTEAFF.

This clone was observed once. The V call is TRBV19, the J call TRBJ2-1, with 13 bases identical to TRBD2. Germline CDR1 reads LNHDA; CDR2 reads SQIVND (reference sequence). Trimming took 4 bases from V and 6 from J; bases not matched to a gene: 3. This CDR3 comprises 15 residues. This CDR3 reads CASSRGLAGSNEQFF. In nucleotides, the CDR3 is TGTGCCAGTAGTAGGGGACTAGCGGGATCCAATGAGCAGTTCTTC.

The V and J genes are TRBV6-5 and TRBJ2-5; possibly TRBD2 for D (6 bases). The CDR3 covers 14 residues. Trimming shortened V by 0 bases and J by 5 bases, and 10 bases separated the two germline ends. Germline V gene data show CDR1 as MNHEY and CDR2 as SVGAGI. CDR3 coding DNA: TGTGCCAGCAGTTACTCGATTCTAGCGGAGACCCAGTACTTC. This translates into CASSYSILAETQYF.

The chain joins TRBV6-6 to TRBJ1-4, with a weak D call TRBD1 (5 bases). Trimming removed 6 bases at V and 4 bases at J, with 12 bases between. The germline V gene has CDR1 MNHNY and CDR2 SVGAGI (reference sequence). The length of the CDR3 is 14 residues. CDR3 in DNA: TGTGCCAGCAGAACGGTCGGGGGTAATGAAAAACTGTTTTTT. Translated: CASRTVGGNEKLFF.

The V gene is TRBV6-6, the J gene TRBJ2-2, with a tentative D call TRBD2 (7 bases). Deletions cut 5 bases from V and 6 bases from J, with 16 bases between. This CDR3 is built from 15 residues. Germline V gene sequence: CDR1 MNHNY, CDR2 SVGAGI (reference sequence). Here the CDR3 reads CASSQNRGGAGELFF. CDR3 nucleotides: TGTGCCAGCAGTCAGAATAGGGGGGGTGCCGGGGAGCTGTTTTTT.

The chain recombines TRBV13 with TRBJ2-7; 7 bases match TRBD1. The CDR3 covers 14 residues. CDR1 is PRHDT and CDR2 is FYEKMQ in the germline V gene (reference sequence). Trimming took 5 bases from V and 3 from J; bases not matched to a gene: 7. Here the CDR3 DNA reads TGTGCCAGCAGCCTGGGGGACAGCCACTACGAGCAGTACTTC. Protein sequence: CASSLGDSHYEQYF.

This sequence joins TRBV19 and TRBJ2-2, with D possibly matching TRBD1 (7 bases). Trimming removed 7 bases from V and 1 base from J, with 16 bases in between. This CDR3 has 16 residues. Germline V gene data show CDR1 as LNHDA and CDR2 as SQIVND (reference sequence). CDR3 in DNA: TGTGCCAGTATCGGAGGGACAGCGGTGAACACCGGGGAGCTGTTTTTT. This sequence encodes CASIGGTAVNTGELFF.

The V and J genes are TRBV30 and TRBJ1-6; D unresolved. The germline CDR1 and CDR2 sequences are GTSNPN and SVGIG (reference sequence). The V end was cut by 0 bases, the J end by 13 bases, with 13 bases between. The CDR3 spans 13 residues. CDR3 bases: TGTGCCTGGAGTGTAGAGCAAGTATCTCCCCTCCACTTT. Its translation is CAWSVEQVSPLHF.

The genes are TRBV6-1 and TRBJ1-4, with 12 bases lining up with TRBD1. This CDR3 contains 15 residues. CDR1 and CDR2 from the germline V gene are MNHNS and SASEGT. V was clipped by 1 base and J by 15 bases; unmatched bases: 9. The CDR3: CASSEGGTGGNLVFF. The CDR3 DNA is TGTGCCAGCAGTGAAGGCGGGACAGGGGGCAATCTTGTGTTTTTT.

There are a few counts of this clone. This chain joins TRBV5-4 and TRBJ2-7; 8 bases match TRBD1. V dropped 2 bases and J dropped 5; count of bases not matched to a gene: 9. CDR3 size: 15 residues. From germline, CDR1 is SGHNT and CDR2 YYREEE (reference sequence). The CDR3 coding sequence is TGTGCCAGCAGCTTTCGGCAGGGGGCTGTCCACGAGCAGTACTTC. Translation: CASSFRQGAVHEQYF.

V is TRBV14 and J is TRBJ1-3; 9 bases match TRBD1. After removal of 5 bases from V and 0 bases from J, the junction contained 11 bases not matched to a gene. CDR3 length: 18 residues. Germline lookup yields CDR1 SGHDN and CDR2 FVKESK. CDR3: CASSERLGQGPSGNTIYF. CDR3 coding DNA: TGTGCCAGCAGCGAGCGTCTGGGACAGGGACCCTCTGGAAACACCATATATTTT.

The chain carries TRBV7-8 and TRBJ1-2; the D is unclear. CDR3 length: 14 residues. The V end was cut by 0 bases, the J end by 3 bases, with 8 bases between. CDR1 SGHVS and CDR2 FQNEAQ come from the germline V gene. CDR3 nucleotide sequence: TGTGCCAGCAGCTTAGCGGAGGTGGACTATGGCTACACCTTC. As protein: CASSLAEVDYGYTF.

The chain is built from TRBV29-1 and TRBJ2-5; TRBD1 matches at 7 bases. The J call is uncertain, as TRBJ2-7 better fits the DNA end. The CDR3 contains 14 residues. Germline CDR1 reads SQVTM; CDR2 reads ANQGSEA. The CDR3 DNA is TGCAGCGTTGATAACAGGGGAACCTCCTACGAGCAGTACTTC. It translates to CSVDNRGTSYEQYF.

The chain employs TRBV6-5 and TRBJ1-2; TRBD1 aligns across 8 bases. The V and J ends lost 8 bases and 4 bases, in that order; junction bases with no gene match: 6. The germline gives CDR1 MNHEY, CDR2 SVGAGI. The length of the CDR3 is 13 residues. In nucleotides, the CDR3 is TGTGCCAGCCGACAGGGGCTAGGCTATGGCTACACCTTC. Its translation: CASRQGLGYGYTF.

For the CDR3, the DNA is TGTGCCAGCAGCCAGAAACCCGGTGACTATAATGAAAAACTGTTTTTT. Its translation: CASSQKPGDYNEKLFF. The chain joins TRBV4-2 to TRBJ1-4; D remains unclear. Trimming took 3 bases from V and 4 from J, leaving 15 bases between them. Germline lookup yields CDR1 LGHNA and CDR2 YNFKEQ. The CDR3 consists of 16 residues.

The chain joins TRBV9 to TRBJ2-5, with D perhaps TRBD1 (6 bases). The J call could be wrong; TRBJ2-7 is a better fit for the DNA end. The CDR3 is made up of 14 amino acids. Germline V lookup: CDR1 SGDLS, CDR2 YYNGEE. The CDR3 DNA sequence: TGTGCCAGCAGCGCCTCAGGGGTGGGCTACGAGCAGTACTTC. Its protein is CASSASGVGYEQYF.

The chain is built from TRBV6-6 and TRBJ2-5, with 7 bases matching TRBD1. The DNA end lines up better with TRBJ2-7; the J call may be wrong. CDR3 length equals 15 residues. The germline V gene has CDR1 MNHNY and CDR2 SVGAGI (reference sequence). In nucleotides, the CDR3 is TGTGCCAGCAGTTACCCGGGCAGGGGGAAGGACGAGCAGTACTTC. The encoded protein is CASSYPGRGKDEQYF.

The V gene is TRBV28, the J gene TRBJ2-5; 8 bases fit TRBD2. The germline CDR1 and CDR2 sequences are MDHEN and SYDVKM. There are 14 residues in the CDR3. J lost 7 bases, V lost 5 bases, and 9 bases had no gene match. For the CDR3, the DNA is TGTGCCAGCAGTCCGGGGGGGGCCTCTACGACCCAGTACTTC. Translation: CASSPGGASTTQYF.